The next 20 T cell receptor beta chains were all read from a single sample in a study of CD8+CD57+ T cells in acquired aplastic anemia. Profiles of TCR beta VDJ and CDR3 were generated from a genomic DNA template. TCRdb reprocessed the reads with MiXCR, giving one entry per CDR3 protein. The sample has roughly 200,000 distinct CDR3 sequences, 61% seen once; the top ten hold 25% to 30%. Sequenced material: sorted CD4+, CD8+, or CD8+CD57+ T cells (not recorded which) from PBMCs. The origin of the receptors is a human donor in good health.

Ten or more counts support this clonotype. J is TRBJ2-1 and V is TRBV7-8, with D tentatively TRBD2 (6 bases). Trimming stripped 3 bases from V and 13 bases from J, with 13 bases between. Germline values: CDR1 SGHVS, CDR2 FQNEAQ. This CDR3 region has 12 residues. For the CDR3, the DNA is TGTGCCAGCAGCTTGGCCGGAGGGTTACAGTTCTTC. Residues: CASSLAGGLQFF. The full variable domain, completed using reference TRBV7-8 and TRBJ2-1, is GAGVSQSPRYKVAKRGQDVALRCDPISGHVSLFWYQQALGQGPEFLTYFQNEAQLDKSGLPSDRFFAERPEGSVSTLKIQRTQQEDSAVYLCASSLAGGLQFFGPGTRLTVL.

This chain uses TRBV5-1 with TRBJ2-2, with 8 bases that match TRBD1. In germline, CDR1 is SGHRS, CDR2 YFSETQ. Unmatched junction bases numbered 7, after V lost 0 bases and J lost 6 bases. This CDR3 has 16 residues. CDR3 nucleotides: TGCGCCAGCAGCTTGGGACTGGACAGGGTGGCCGGGGAGCTGTTTTTT. Translation: CASSLGLDRVAGELFF.

The rearrangement links TRBV15 to TRBJ1-4; TRBD1 might be the D (6 bases). Germline V gene data show CDR1 as LNHNV and CDR2 as YYDKDF (reference sequence). This CDR3 spans 17 amino acids. Trimming removed 1 base at V and 3 bases at J, with 15 bases between. CDR3 DNA: TGTGCCACCAGCAGAGTGGGGGTGGGGGCCCCTAATGAAAAACTGTTTTTT. It encodes CATSRVGVGAPNEKLFF.

The rearrangement links TRBV2 to TRBJ1-2, with D unclear. The CDR3 length is 14 residues. Trimming left V 2 bases short and J 8 bases short, with 15 bases between. Germline V gives CDR1 SNHLY, CDR2 FYNNEI. CDR3 nucleotide sequence: TGTGCCAGCAGTGAAAAGGACGACGGGAGAGGCTACACCTTC. Protein product: CASSEKDDGRGYTF.

The rearrangement joins TRBV2 to TRBJ2-7, with 7 bases fitting TRBD1. The CDR3 covers 16 residues. Per germline, CDR1 SNHLY and CDR2 FYNNEI. Germline trimming cut 5 bases from V and 2 bases from J; bases unmatched to any gene: 12. For the CDR3, the DNA is TGTGCCAGCAGTTTCTGGCCCCGGGACAGAACCTACGAGCAGTACTTC. It translates to CASSFWPRDRTYEQYF.

The rearrangement joins TRBV6-5 to TRBJ1-4; 7 nucleotides agree with TRBD1. CDR3 length: 14 residues. Looked up from germline, CDR1 is MNHEY and CDR2 is SVGAGI. Trimming cost V 4 bases and J 8 bases; bases outside gene matches: 7. CDR3 loop: CASSSYRGGEKLFF. The CDR3 DNA sequence: TGTGCCAGCAGTTCCTACAGGGGAGGGGAAAAACTGTTTTTT.

This clonotype was observed a few times. V gene TRBV20-1 combines with J gene TRBJ2-7, with TRBD1 matching 9 bases. Losses at the gene ends were 0 bases for V and 6 bases for J; bases not matched to a gene: 12. Germline loops: CDR1 DFQATT, CDR2 SNEGSKA (reference sequence). The CDR3 runs 16 residues. The CDR3 region is CSARDGGGQGNPEQYF. The CDR3 DNA reads as TGCAGTGCTAGAGATGGAGGGGGACAGGGTAATCCCGAGCAGTACTTC.

This clonotype was detected many times. The genes are TRBV9 and TRBJ1-1; possible D gene TRBD1, 6 bases. The V gene lost 4 bases and the J gene lost 3 bases, with 16 bases spanning the gap. The CDR3 runs to 15 residues. Looked up from germline, CDR1 is SGDLS and CDR2 is YYNGEE. The CDR3 region is CASSNGGLGDTEAFF. In nucleotides, the CDR3 is TGTGCCAGCAGCAACGGGGGCCTGGGGGACACTGAAGCTTTCTTT.

The chain links TRBV2 to TRBJ2-1, with 7 bases aligning to TRBD2. From germline, CDR1 is SNHLY and CDR2 FYNNEI. This CDR3 is 13 amino acids long. The J segment lost 6 bases and the V segment lost 5 bases, leaving 4 bases of the junction unmatched. CDR3 sequence reads: CASSRDYLNEQFF. CDR3 bases: TGTGCCAGCAGTCGGGACTACCTCAATGAGCAGTTCTTC.

V usage is TRBV7-9 and J usage is TRBJ2-7, with 14 nucleotides matching TRBD2. CDR3 size: 17 residues. From germline, CDR1 is SEHNR and CDR2 FQNEAQ (reference sequence). Losses at the gene ends were 5 bases for V and 6 bases for J; bases not matched to a gene: 12. CDR3 loop: CASSKGLAGGPYVEQYF. DNA of the CDR3: TGTGCCAGCAGCAAAGGACTAGCGGGGGGTCCGTACGTCGAGCAGTACTTC.

This chain links TRBV19 with TRBJ2-7; 16 bases fit TRBD2. The germline CDR1 and CDR2 sequences are LNHDA and SQIVND (reference sequence). Unmatched junction bases numbered 11, after V lost 4 bases and J lost 2 bases. The CDR3 loop spans 19 amino acids. The CDR3 DNA sequence: TGTGCCAGTAGTACACCGGGACTAGCGGGAGGGAGTAACCCCTACGAGCAGTACTTC. This encodes CASSTPGLAGGSNPYEQYF.

The J gene is TRBJ2-5, the V gene TRBV10-3; TRBD2 might be the D (6 bases). The germline V gene encodes CDR1 ENHRY and CDR2 SYGVKD. The CDR3 runs to 14 residues. Deletions cut 6 bases from V and 5 bases from J, with 16 bases between. The CDR3 DNA is TGTGCCATCAGCGCACTAGCAATGGTTGAGACCCAGTACTTC. It yields the protein CAISALAMVETQYF.

The chain has TRBV7-3 and TRBJ2-1; possible D gene TRBD1, 7 bases. V lost 5 bases and J 10 bases, leaving 21 bases between the germline ends. The CDR3 is 15 amino acids. CDR1 and CDR2 from the germline V gene are SGHTA and FQGTGA. The CDR3 loop reads CASSQTQGGKVEQFF. The DNA of the CDR3 is TGTGCCAGCAGCCAAACGCAGGGGGGTAAGGTAGAGCAGTTCTTC.

The chain joins TRBV10-3 to TRBJ2-1; 10 bases are a match to TRBD2. This CDR3 is 16 amino acids long. V lost 5 bases to trimming and J lost 1 base; unmatched junction nucleotides: 5. In germline, CDR1 is ENHRY, CDR2 SYGVKD. CDR3 sequence reads: CAISSSGRASYNEQFF. In DNA form, the CDR3 reads TGTGCCATCAGTTCTAGCGGGAGAGCATCCTACAATGAGCAGTTCTTC.

This chain connects TRBV13 to TRBJ2-1; 14 positions agree with TRBD2. Unmatched junction bases numbered 15, after V lost 7 bases and J lost 4 bases. The CDR3 contains 19 residues. Germline V gene lookup returns CDR1 PRHDT and CDR2 FYEKMQ (reference sequence). The CDR3 sequence is CASIGLAGGTSQPYNEQFF. For the CDR3, the DNA is TGTGCCAGCATCGGACTAGCGGGAGGAACATCACAACCTTACAATGAGCAGTTCTTC.

This chain uses TRBV10-3 with TRBJ2-3, with a weak D call TRBD1 (5 bases). Germline CDR1 reads ENHRY; CDR2 reads SYGVKD. The CDR3 has 15 residues. Trimming shortened V by 5 bases and J by 2 bases, and 14 bases separated the two germline ends. CDR3 loop: CAISSEDKITDTQYF. CDR3 in DNA: TGTGCCATCAGTTCAGAGGACAAGATCACAGATACGCAGTATTTT.

This clonotype was picked up one time. V is TRBV20-1 and J is TRBJ2-7, with D possibly being TRBD2 (5 bases). The V gene's germline CDR1 is DFQATT and CDR2 SNEGSKA (reference sequence). The CDR3 is made up of 12 amino acids. V shed 0 bases and J shed 6 bases, with 9 bases lying between them. The CDR3: CSARDQRGEQYF. CDR3 nucleotide sequence: TGCAGTGCTAGAGATCAACGGGGCGAGCAGTACTTC.

This clonotype was observed many times. The chain recombines TRBV7-6 with TRBJ2-7; 8 bases agree with TRBD1. After removal of 1 base from V and 12 bases from J, the junction contained 11 bases not matched to a gene. The CDR3 length is 14 residues. The V gene's germline CDR1 is SGHVS and CDR2 FNYEAQ. The CDR3 bases are TGTGCCAGCAGCTTAGAGCAAACAGGGGGTGGGGCGTACTTC. Translation gives CASSLEQTGGGAYF. The full variable domain, rest sourced from reference TRBV7-6 and TRBJ2-7, is GAGVSQSPRYKVTKRGQDVALRCDPISGHVSLYWYRQALGQGPEFLTYFNYEAQQDKSGLPNDRFSAERPEGSISTLTIQRTEQRDSAMYRCASSLEQTGGGAYFGPGTRLTVT.

This chain uses TRBV24-1 with TRBJ1-2; perhaps TRBD1 as D (5 bases). Germline loops: CDR1 KGHDR, CDR2 SFDVKD. The V gene lost 4 bases and the J gene lost 6 bases, with 8 bases spanning the gap. The CDR3 runs to 12 residues. The CDR3, as DNA: TGTGCCACCAGTGAAGACAGAAATGGCTACACCTTC. Translating it yields CATSEDRNGYTF.

This clonotype was observed once. The CDR3 DNA follows: TGTGCCAGCAGCCAAGCTGGCGGGGGGTCCGTGTACGAGCAGTACTTC. It is translated as CASSQAGGGSVYEQYF. The chain recombines TRBV14 with TRBJ2-7; TRBD2 aligns across 8 bases. The CDR3 consists of 16 residues. Germline CDR1 reads SGHDN; CDR2 reads FVKESK. Losses at the gene ends were 1 base for V and 4 bases for J; bases not matched to a gene: 9.